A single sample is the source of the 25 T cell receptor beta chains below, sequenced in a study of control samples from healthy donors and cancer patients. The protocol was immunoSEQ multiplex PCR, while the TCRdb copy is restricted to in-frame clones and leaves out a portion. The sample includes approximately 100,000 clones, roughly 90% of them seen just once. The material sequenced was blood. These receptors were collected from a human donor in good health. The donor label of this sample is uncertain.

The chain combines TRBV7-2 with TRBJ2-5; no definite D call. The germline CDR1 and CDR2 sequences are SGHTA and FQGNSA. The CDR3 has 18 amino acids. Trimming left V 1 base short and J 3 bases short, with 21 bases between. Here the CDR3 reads CASSLVFRVRPMEETQYF. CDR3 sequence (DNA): TGTGCCAGCAGCTTAGTATTTCGGGTGCGGCCCATGGAAGAGACCCAGTACTTC.

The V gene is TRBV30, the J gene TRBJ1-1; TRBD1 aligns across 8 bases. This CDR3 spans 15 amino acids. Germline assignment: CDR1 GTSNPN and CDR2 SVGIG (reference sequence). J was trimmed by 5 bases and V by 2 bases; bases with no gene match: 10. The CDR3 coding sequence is TGTGCCTGGAGTCTAGGAGGACAGGGAGGGACTGAAGCTTTCTTT. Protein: CAWSLGGQGGTEAFF.

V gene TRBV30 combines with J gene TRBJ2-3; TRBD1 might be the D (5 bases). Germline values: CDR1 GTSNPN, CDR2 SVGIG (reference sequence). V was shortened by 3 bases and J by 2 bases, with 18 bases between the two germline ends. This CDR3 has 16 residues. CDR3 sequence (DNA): TGTGCCTGGAGGGCATCGACAGTACGAAACACAGATACGCAGTATTTT. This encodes CAWRASTVRNTDTQYF.

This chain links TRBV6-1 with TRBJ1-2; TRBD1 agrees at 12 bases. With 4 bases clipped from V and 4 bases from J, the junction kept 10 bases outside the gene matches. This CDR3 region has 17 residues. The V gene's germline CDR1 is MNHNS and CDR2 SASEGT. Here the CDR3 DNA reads TGTGCCAGCAGTGTGTCCGGGACAGGGGGCGCTGGCTATGGCTACACCTTC. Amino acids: CASSVSGTGGAGYGYTF.

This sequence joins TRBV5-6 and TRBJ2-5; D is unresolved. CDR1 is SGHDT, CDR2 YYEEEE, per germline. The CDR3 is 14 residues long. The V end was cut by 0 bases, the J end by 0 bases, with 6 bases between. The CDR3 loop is CASSLGPDQETQYF. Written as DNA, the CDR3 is TGTGCCAGCAGCTTGGGGCCAGACCAAGAGACCCAGTACTTC.

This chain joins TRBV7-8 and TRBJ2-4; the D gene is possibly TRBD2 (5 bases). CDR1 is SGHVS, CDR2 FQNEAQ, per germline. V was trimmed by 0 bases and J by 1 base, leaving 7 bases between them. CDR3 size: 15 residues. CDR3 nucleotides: TGTGCCAGCAGCTTAGCGGGAGTGGCCAAAAACATTCAGTACTTC. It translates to CASSLAGVAKNIQYF. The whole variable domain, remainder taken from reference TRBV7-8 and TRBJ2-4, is GAGVSQSPRYKVAKRGQDVALRCDPISGHVSLFWYQQALGQGPEFLTYFQNEAQLDKSGLPSDRFFAERPEGSVSTLKIQRTQQEDSAVYLCASSLAGVAKNIQYFGAGTRLSVL.

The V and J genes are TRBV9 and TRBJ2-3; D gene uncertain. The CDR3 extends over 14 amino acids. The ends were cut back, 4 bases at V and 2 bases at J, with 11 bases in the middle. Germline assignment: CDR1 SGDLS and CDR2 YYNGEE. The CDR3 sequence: CASSPIKYTDTQYF. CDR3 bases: TGTGCCAGCAGCCCTATCAAATACACAGATACGCAGTATTTT.

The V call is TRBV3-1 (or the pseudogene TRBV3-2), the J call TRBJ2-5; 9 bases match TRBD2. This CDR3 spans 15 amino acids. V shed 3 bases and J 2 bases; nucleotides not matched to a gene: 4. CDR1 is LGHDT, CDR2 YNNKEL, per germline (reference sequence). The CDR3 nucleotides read TGTGCCAGCAGCCAGGCGGGGGGGAGACAAGAGACCCAGTACTTC. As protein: CASSQAGGRQETQYF.

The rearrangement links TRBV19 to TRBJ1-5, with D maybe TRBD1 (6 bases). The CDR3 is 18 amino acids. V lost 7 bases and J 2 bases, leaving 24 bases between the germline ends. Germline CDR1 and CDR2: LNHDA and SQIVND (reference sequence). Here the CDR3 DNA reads TGTGCCAGTACCGATACTCGACTACAGGGAAGCGGCAATCAGCCCCAGCATTTT. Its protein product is CASTDTRLQGSGNQPQHF.

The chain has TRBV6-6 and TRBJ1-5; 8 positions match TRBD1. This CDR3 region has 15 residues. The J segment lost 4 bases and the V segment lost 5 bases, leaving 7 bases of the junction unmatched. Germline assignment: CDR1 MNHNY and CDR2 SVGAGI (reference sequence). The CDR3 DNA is TGTGCCAGCAGTCGAGGACAGGGTGGGAATCAGCCCCAGCATTTT. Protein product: CASSRGQGGNQPQHF.

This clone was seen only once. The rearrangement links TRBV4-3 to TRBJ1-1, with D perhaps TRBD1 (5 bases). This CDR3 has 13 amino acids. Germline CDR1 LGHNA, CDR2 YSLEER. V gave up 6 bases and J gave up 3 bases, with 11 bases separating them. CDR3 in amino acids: CASRSGWDTEAFF. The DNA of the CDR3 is TGCGCCAGCAGGTCAGGGTGGGACACTGAAGCTTTCTTT.

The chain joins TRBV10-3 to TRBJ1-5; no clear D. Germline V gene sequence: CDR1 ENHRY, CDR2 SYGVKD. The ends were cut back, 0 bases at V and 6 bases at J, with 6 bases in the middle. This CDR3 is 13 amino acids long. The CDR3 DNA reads TGTGCCATCAGTGAGTCGATGGCTCAGCCCCAGCATTTT. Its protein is CAISESMAQPQHF.

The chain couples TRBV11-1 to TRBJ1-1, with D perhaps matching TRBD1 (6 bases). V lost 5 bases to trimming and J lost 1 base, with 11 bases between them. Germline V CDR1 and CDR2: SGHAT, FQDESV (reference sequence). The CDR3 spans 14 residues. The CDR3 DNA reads TGTGCCAGCAGCGTAGACAGGAAGAACACTGAAGCTTTCTTT. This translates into CASSVDRKNTEAFF.

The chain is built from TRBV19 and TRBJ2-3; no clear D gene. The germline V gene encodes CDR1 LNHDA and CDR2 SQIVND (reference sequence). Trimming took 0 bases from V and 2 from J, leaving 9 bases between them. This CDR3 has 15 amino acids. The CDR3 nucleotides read TGTGCCAGTAGTATAGATCTCGTGGCCACAGATACGCAGTATTTT. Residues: CASSIDLVATDTQYF.

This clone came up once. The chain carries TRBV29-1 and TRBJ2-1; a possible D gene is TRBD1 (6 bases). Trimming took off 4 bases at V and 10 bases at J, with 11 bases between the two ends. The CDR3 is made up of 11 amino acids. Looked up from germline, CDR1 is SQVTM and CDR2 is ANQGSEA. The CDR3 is CSVGAGQEQFF. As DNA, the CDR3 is TGCAGCGTTGGAGCCGGACAGGAGCAGTTCTTC.

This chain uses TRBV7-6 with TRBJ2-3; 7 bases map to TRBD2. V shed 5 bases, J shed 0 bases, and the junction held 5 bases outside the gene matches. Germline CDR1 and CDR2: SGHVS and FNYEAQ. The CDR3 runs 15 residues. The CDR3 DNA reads TGTGCCAGCAGCAGTAGCGGGCGTAGCACAGATACGCAGTATTTT. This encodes CASSSSGRSTDTQYF.

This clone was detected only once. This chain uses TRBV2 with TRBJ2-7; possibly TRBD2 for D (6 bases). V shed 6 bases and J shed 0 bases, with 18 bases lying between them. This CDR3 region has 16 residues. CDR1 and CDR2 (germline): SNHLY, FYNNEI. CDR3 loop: CASRTYYGGFSYEQYF. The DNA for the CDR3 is TGTGCCAGCAGGACCTATTATGGGGGGTTCTCCTACGAGCAGTACTTC.

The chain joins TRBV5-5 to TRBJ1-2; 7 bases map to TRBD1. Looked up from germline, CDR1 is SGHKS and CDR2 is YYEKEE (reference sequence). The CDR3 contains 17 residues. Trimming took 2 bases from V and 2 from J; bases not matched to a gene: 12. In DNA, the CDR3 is TGTGCCAGCAGCTTTCGTTTTTCGGGACAGTCGAACTATGGCTACACCTTC. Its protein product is CASSFRFSGQSNYGYTF.

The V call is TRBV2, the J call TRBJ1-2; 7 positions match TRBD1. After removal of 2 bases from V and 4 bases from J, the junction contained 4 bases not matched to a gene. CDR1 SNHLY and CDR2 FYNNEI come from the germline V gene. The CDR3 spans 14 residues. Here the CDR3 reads CASSETNRGYGYTF. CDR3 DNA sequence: TGTGCCAGCAGTGAAACAAACAGGGGCTATGGCTACACCTTC.

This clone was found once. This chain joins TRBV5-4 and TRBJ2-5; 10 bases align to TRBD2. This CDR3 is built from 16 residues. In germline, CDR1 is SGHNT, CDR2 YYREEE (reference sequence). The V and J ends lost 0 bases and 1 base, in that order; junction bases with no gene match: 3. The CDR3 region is CASSLVAGGPQETQYF. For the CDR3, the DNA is TGTGCCAGCAGCTTGGTAGCGGGGGGACCCCAAGAGACCCAGTACTTC.

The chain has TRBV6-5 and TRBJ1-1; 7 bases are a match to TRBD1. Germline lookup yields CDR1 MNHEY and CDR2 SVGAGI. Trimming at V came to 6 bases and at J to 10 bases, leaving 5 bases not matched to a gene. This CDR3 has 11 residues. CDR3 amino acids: CASRGGGGAFF. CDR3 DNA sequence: TGTGCCAGCAGAGGAGGGGGCGGAGCTTTCTTT.

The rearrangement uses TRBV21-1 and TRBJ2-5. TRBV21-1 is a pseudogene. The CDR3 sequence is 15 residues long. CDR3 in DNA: TGTGCCAGCGCAGGGGTCCGGGGGCCCCAAGAGACCCAGTACTTC. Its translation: CASAGVRGPQETQYF.

CDR3 in DNA: TGTGCCAGCAGTTTACGTGGACGGAACACTGAAGCTTTCTTT. Translation: CASSLRGRNTEAFF. The V and J genes are TRBV27 and TRBJ1-1; no definite D call. The CDR3 totals 14 residues. The germline gives CDR1 MNHEY, CDR2 SMNVEV (reference sequence). Trimming removed 2 bases from V and 1 base from J, with 8 bases in between.

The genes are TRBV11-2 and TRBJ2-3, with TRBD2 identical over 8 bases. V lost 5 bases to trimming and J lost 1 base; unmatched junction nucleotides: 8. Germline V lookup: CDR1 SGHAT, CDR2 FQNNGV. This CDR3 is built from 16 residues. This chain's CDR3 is CASSPPLSGGTDTQYF. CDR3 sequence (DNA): TGTGCCAGCAGCCCCCCGCTTAGCGGGGGCACAGATACGCAGTATTTT.

The DNA for the CDR3 is TGTGCCAGCAGTTACTCGATAGGTTCGGGCCAGCCCCAGCATTTT. Translation gives CASSYSIGSGQPQHF. This chain links TRBV6-5 with TRBJ1-5; D is undetermined. Germline V gene data show CDR1 as MNHEY and CDR2 as SVGAGI. CDR3 size: 15 residues. The germline V and J ends were trimmed by 0 bases and 7 bases, with 13 bases remaining between them.